This TCR beta chain was sequenced during a study of blood T cell repertoires in COVID-19 (dated by TCRdb to between 2020 and 2021). Context from the whole study: The collaborator samples originated in the United States, Italy and Spain and spanned the acute and convalescent phases of COVID-19. The prospective study material was composed of cDNA or gDNA derived from T cells, B-cell-depleted T cells, or PBMCs. The dataset comprised deeply sampled blood TCRbeta repertoires from subjects exposed to, actively infected with, or recovered from COVID-19. The repertoires were made available in a free public database intended to serve as a resource for research on the immune response to SARS-CoV-2. The samples were drawn from two sources: the first 160 participants of the ongoing ImmuneRACE study, and 1,200 or so subjects contributed by 6 global collaborators. The sample metadata nearly always contained a de-identified subject ID, COVID-19 status, age in years and sex. Where available, HLA class I and class II types were obtained from metadata supplied by the sample provider rather than from assay-based typing. Results the study describes overall, beyond this receptor: The amount of clinical and demographic metadata varied by source and participant and was provided uncurated.

As regards this clone: There is no known antigen for this receptor. The input lacks base qualities; no much larger clone sits a single base away.

Collaborating institutions collected whole blood in K2EDTA tubes following their own protocols. For TCRbeta analysis, collaborators shipped samples as frozen whole blood, isolated PBMCs, or DNA extracted from either of those sample types. V is cut back by 6 bases and J by 2 bases, with 2 bases in the junction unmatched. CDR1 and CDR2 are drawn from the germline V gene: ENHRY, SYGVKD. The CDR3 spans 16 residues, from the cysteine through the phenylalanine. Of the read, only the CDR3 DNA is kept; its 48 bases are in frame from base 1. TCRbeta CDR3 regions were amplified from genomic DNA using the immunoSEQ Assay, a bias-controlled multiplex PCR. From the authors' description of their analysis: Nucleated cell counts per sample were estimated from amplification of reference gene primers within the assay. To quantify the absolute abundance of each unique TCRbeta CDR3 rearrangement, sequence reads were collapsed and filtered. For each sample, productive Simpson clonality was calculated as the square root of Simpson's diversity index across productive rearrangements. TCRdb holds this immuneACCESS table with in-frame rearrangements only. Some clones are missing; in checked studies, unresolved V genes explain under half, and the rest has no known cause. V and J calls and clone size are copied from that table; D and trimming were computed from the DNA. The sample table shows roughly 360,000 clones, and 70% to 85% are seen once. The ten largest clones represent more than 0.95% of the sample.

Recombination linked TRBV10-3 to TRBJ2-3, with 16 central nucleotides matching TRBD2. This sequence originates from a human donor with acute or convalescent COVID-19. The donor label of this sample is uncertain. Input material: peripheral blood. The CDR3 loop reads CAIRGLAGGHTDTQYF. At the DNA level, the sequence is TGTGCCATCAGGGGACTAGCGGGGGGGCACACAGATACGCAGTATTTT.